Each of the 20 T cell receptor beta chains below was sequenced from the same sample in a study of tissue T cells after allogeneic stem cell transplantation. Method: immunoSEQ multiplex PCR; TCRdb's copy keeps in-frame clones and lacks some. The table has fewer than 10,000 clones, around 48% seen once; the top ten hold 7.1%. The time point was: mouse harvest day 7 after allogeneic transplant. The graft held 10^6 splenic CD5+ T cells and 10^7 T-cell-depleted bone marrow cells. The sample consisted of gut tissue. The source of these receptors is a female BALB/c mouse given C57BL/6 T cells with graft-versus-host disease after an allogeneic hematopoietic cell transplant.

Points on this clone: Mouse gene names apply. Sequencing ends 1 residue short of the CDR3 end; the germline J gene provides the rest. The rearrangement uses TRBV26 and TRBJ1-6; TRBD1 aligns across 7 bases. TRBJ1-6 is annotated as an ORF whose role is uncertain. This CDR3 region has 14 residues. Germline V gene lookup returns CDR1 KGHPV and CDR2 FQNQEV (reference sequence). The V segment lost 2 bases and the J segment 7 bases; nucleotides outside the gene matches: 2. The covered CDR3 bases are TGTGCCAGCAGTCTGACAGGGGACAATTCGCCCCTCTAC. It is translated as CASSLTGDNSPLY. The whole CDR3 protein is CASSLTGDNSPLYF.

Comment on this clone: The listed genes are named as in mouse. The missing CDR3 end, 1 residue past where the read stops, is filled in from the germline J gene. V and J are TRBV26 and TRBJ1-4, with D possibly TRBD1 on 6 matching bases. There are 15 residues in the CDR3. CDR1 and CDR2 from the germline V gene are KGHPV and FQNQEV (reference sequence). V lost 1 base and J 3 bases, leaving 9 bases between the germline ends. The part of the CDR3 DNA that was read is TGTGCCAGCAGTCTGTTGGGGGCGACCAACGAAAGATTATTT. This codes for CASSLLGATNERLF. The whole CDR3 region reads CASSLLGATNERLFF.

Regarding this clone: The gene names given are mouse names. The read is 1 residue too short to cover the CDR3 end, so that end is filled in from the germline J gene. At the DNA level, this CDR3 is encoded by other sequences in the same sample as well. The V call is TRBV26, the J call TRBJ1-2; 7 bases line up with TRBD1. V lost 3 bases to trimming and J lost 0 bases; unmatched junction nucleotides: 1. The CDR3 runs 14 residues. Germline V gene data show CDR1 as KGHPV and CDR2 as FQNQEV (reference sequence). The CDR3 here is CASSLQGANSDYTF. The sequenced part of the CDR3 DNA is TGTGCCAGCAGTCTTCAGGGGGCAAACTCCGACTACACC.

With respect to this clone: Gene names are the mouse ones. The read comes to an end 1 residue before the CDR3 does, leaving the germline J gene to fill in the end. The chain employs TRBV3 and TRBJ2-7; 12 positions match TRBD2. V dropped 3 bases and J dropped 6; count of bases not matched to a gene: 3. Germline loops: CDR1 SNHLY, CDR2 FYNGKV (reference sequence). This CDR3 contains 14 residues. This CDR3 reads CASSFRLGGLEQYF. Incomplete CDR3 DNA: TGTGCCAGCAGCTTTCGACTGGGGGGGCTTGAACAGTAC. The variable domain in full, with the rest retrieved from reference TRBV3 and TRBJ2-7, is GPKVLQIPSHQIIDMGQMVTLNCDPVSNHLYFYWYKQILGQQMEFLVNFYNGKVMEKSKLFKDQFSVERPDGSYFTLKIQPTALEDSAVYFCASSFRLGGLEQYFGPGTRLTVL.

As to this clone: Genes here carry mouse names. Read coverage stops 1 residue before the CDR3 terminus; the germline J gene supplies the remainder. The chain recombines TRBV19 with TRBJ2-2; D gene uncertain. Germline V CDR1 and CDR2: FNHDT, SITEND (reference sequence). The germline V and J ends were trimmed by 1 base and 0 bases, with 7 bases remaining between them. The CDR3 contains 15 residues. Incomplete CDR3 DNA: TGTGCCAGCAGTATAACGCCAGCAAACACCGGGCAGCTCTAC. Translation: CASSITPANTGQLY. From start to end, the CDR3 is CASSITPANTGQLYF.

Comments on this clone: Gene names follow the mouse nomenclature. The read terminates 1 residue before the CDR3 end, so the remaining end is supplied by the germline J gene. The chain recombines TRBV13-2 with TRBJ1-3, with D possibly being TRBD1 (5 bases). V was cut by 5 bases and J by 0 bases, with 6 bases left in between. CDR1 is NNHNN, CDR2 SYGAGS, per germline (reference sequence). This CDR3 comprises 13 residues. CDR3 DNA (partial): TGTGCCAGCGGGGACAATTCTGGAAATACGCTCTAT. Protein: CASGDNSGNTLY. The CDR3 as a whole reads CASGDNSGNTLYF.

This clone was detected only once. The genes are named according to mouse. The covered CDR3 bases are TGTGCCAGCTCTCTGCTGGGGTGGGAACAGTAC. This encodes CASSLLGWEQY. The whole CDR3 sequence is CASSLLGWEQYF. J is TRBJ2-7 and V is TRBV12-2, with D maybe TRBD2 (6 bases). The read finishes 1 residue shy of the CDR3 end, and the germline J gene is used to complete it. The CDR3 runs 12 residues. The ends were cut back, 1 base at V and 7 bases at J, with 10 bases in the middle. Germline assignment: CDR1 SGHLS and CDR2 HYDKME.

About this clone: The germline and genes are mouse ones. The read is 1 residue too short to cover the CDR3 end, so that end is filled in from the germline J gene. J is TRBJ2-4 and V is TRBV12-1; 11 bases are shared with TRBD2. The J segment lost 0 bases and the V segment lost 4 bases, leaving 5 bases of the junction unmatched. Germline V gene sequence: CDR1 SGHSN, CDR2 HYEKVE. The CDR3 has 16 residues. The CDR3 spells CASSLGLGGSQNTLYF. The sequenced part of the CDR3 DNA is TGTGCCAGCTCCCTCGGACTGGGGGGAAGTCAAAACACCTTGTAC.

Concerning this clone itself: Each gene name is a mouse one. The read ends 1 residue shy of where the CDR3 ends; the end is completed using the germline J gene. The V gene is TRBV16, the J gene TRBJ2-7; no definite D call. Germline CDR1 reads SGHSA; CDR2 reads FRNQAP. The CDR3 consists of 11 residues. V lost 1 base, J lost 4 bases, and 2 bases lay in between. The CDR3 bases that were read are TGTGCAAGCAGCTTAGGGTATGAACAGTAC. Protein product: CASSLGYEQY. The full CDR3 protein reads CASSLGYEQYF.

In the case of this clone: Gene names are the mouse ones. The sequence runs out 1 residue before the end of the CDR3; the remainder is reconstructed from the germline J gene. This chain joins TRBV5 and TRBJ1-6; D uncertain. TRBJ1-6 is assigned to the ORF class and has an uncertain function. CDR3 length: 15 residues. Germline CDR1 reads LGHNA; CDR2 reads YNLKQL (reference sequence). Deletions cut 0 bases from V and 2 bases from J, with 5 bases between. Here the CDR3 reads CASSQDGAYNSPLYF. CDR3 DNA (partial): TGTGCCAGCAGCCAAGACGGGGCCTATAATTCGCCCCTCTAC.

Notes on this clone: The germline and genes are mouse ones. The sequence runs out 1 residue before the end of the CDR3; the remainder is reconstructed from the germline J gene. The rearrangement links TRBV13-1 to TRBJ1-6; no clear D. TRBJ1-6 has ORF status, its function being uncertain. This CDR3 spans 15 amino acids. V gave up 2 bases and J gave up 0 bases, with 6 bases separating them. Germline V gene lookup returns CDR1 NSHNY and CDR2 SYGAGN. CDR3 DNA (partial): TGTGCCAGCAGTGACAGAAATTCCTATAATTCGCCCCTCTAC. Translation: CASSDRNSYNSPLY. From start to end, the CDR3 is CASSDRNSYNSPLYF.

As to this clone: Any gene name here is a mouse gene name. The read is 1 residue too short to cover the CDR3 end, so that end is filled in from the germline J gene. The gene calls are TRBV16 and TRBJ1-1; possible D gene TRBD1, 5 bases. V gave up 3 bases and J gave up 7 bases, with 6 bases separating them. The germline gives CDR1 SGHSA, CDR2 FRNQAP. The CDR3 has 11 residues. The sequenced CDR3 bases are TGTGCAAGCAGCTTGACAGTAGAAGTCTTC. As protein: CASSLTVEVF. The CDR3 as a whole reads CASSLTVEVFF.

Notes on this clone: The listed genes are named as in mouse. The read terminates 1 residue ahead of where the CDR3 ends, so the germline J gene completes it. The gene calls are TRBV16 and TRBJ2-5; D unresolved. The CDR3 is 14 amino acids. The V gene lost 1 base and the J gene lost 0 bases, with 5 bases spanning the gap. CDR1 SGHSA and CDR2 FRNQAP come from the germline V gene. The chain's CDR3 is CASSLGANQDTQYF. CDR3 DNA (partial): TGTGCAAGCAGCTTAGGGGCTAACCAAGACACCCAGTAC.

There are a few counts of this clone. The gene names given are mouse names. The CDR3 is cut off 1 residue early in the read; its end comes from the germline J gene. The chain employs TRBV3 and TRBJ1-5; 10 bases are a match to TRBD1. J lost 4 bases, V lost 7 bases, and 1 base had no gene match. This CDR3 contains 13 residues. The germline V gene encodes CDR1 SNHLY and CDR2 FYNGKV (reference sequence). The CDR3 bases that were read are TGTGCCAGCACGGGACAGGGGAACCAGGCTCCGCTT. This translates into CASTGQGNQAPL. The entire CDR3 sequence reads CASTGQGNQAPLF.

This clone came up a few times. Germline and genes: mouse. Read sequence stops 1 residue before the CDR3 end, and the germline J gene provides the missing end. V and J are TRBV26 and TRBJ2-3; no clear D. Looked up from germline, CDR1 is KGHPV and CDR2 is FQNQEV (reference sequence). The CDR3 is 13 amino acids. The V and J ends lost 2 bases and 1 base respectively, with 4 bases between them. Partial CDR3 DNA: TGTGCCAGCAGTCTGCTGGGTGCAGAAACGCTGTAT. As protein: CASSLLGAETLY. The whole CDR3 protein is CASSLLGAETLYF.

Concerning this clone: Each gene name is a mouse one. The read ends 1 residue shy of where the CDR3 ends; the end is completed using the germline J gene. The chain uses TRBV26 and TRBJ2-7; 9 bases map to TRBD1. Germline CDR1 and CDR2: KGHPV and FQNQEV (reference sequence). The V and J ends lost 7 bases and 4 bases, in that order; junction bases with no gene match: 5. The CDR3 sequence is 13 residues long. The CDR3 protein is CASIGTGPYEQYF. The CDR3 DNA, read in part, is TGTGCCAGCATTGGGACAGGGCCTTATGAACAGTAC. The entire variable domain, with the rest obtained from reference TRBV26 and TRBJ2-7, is as follows: NSKVIQTPRYLVKGQGQKAKMRCIPEKGHPVVFWYQQNKNNEFKFLINFQNQEVLQQIDMTEKRFSAECPSNSPCSLEIQSSEAGDSALYLCASIGTGPYEQYFGPGTRLTVL.

Note on this clone: Gene names and germline match the mouse. With the read ending 1 residue before the CDR3 end, the germline J gene is used to fill in that end. This rearrangement joins TRBV13-1 to TRBJ2-5; the D gene is possibly TRBD2 (6 bases). The V and J ends lost 1 base and 0 bases respectively, with 9 bases between them. CDR3 length equals 15 residues. Germline values: CDR1 NSHNY, CDR2 SYGAGN. CDR3 bases read: TGTGCCAGCAGTGATATGGGGGTTAACCAAGACACCCAGTAC. It codes for CASSDMGVNQDTQY. The entire CDR3 protein reads CASSDMGVNQDTQYF.

On this clone itself: Gene names and germline match the mouse. The read ends 1 residue early relative to the CDR3; the germline J gene fills the gap. The chain employs TRBV14 and TRBJ2-2; D perhaps matches TRBD2 (5 bases). V was shortened by 2 bases and J by 0 bases, with 8 bases between the two germline ends. This CDR3 contains 15 residues. Germline V lookup: CDR1 SGHDT, CDR2 FRDEAV. The chain's CDR3 is CASSLLASNTGQLYF. Incomplete CDR3 DNA: TGTGCCAGCAGTTTACTGGCCTCAAACACCGGGCAGCTCTAC.

This clone was seen more than once but under ten times. The genes and germline here are from mouse. The read terminates 1 residue before the CDR3 end, so the remaining end is supplied by the germline J gene. This sequence joins TRBV20 and TRBJ1-4, with D perhaps matching TRBD1 (6 bases). The V end was cut by 6 bases, the J end by 0 bases, with 8 bases between. The length of the CDR3 is 13 residues. Germline-derived CDR1 and CDR2 are GFQATS and STVNSAI. CDR3 sequence: CGAGQISNERLFF. The covered CDR3 bases are TGTGGTGCCGGACAGATTTCCAACGAAAGATTATTT.

As to this clone: Gene names denote mouse genes. The CDR3 end is not reached by the read, which stops 1 residue before it; the germline J gene fills it in. The J gene is TRBJ2-3, the V gene TRBV5; 7 bases are a match to TRBD2. CDR3 length: 16 amino acids. The V and J ends lost 4 bases and 0 bases, in that order; junction bases with no gene match: 7. The germline V gene encodes CDR1 LGHNA and CDR2 YNLKQL (reference sequence). The CDR3 sequence is CASSPLGGGSAETLYF. CDR3 DNA (partial): TGTGCCAGCAGCCCCCTCGGTGGGGGGAGTGCAGAAACGCTGTAT.